The entry below describes one T cell receptor beta chain. Enrollment of patients from Seattle took place during active infection, with longitudinal follow-up. Produced via immunoSEQ multiplex PCR; TCRdb's table is partial and in-frame only. The profile shows about 150,000 clones, approximately 86% of them singletons. This entry is derived from a study of blood T cell repertoires in COVID-19. CDR3 length: 14 amino acids. CDR1 is ENHRY and CDR2 is SYGVKD in the germline V gene. Trimming stripped 2 bases from V and 5 bases from J, with 9 bases between. This TCR was sampled from a man in his sixties with COVID-19, enrolled during active disease. Sequences were obtained from peripheral blood. V usage is TRBV10-3 and J usage is TRBJ1-4; tentative D call: TRBD1 (5 bases). In nucleotides, the CDR3 is TGTGCCATCAGTGAGGGACAACAGAATGAAAAACTGTTTTTT. The encoded protein is CAISEGQQNEKLFF.